This T cell receptor (beta chain) was sequenced in a study of T cells of healthy individuals. The CDR3 is 15 amino acids. Germline V lookup: CDR1 MDHEN, CDR2 SYDVKM. Losses at the gene ends were 5 bases for V and 4 bases for J; bases not matched to a gene: 7. In TCRdb, the 5' RACE reads were re-called with MiXCR into one record per CDR3 protein. The sample has around 100,000 distinct CDR3 sequences, around 17% seen once; the top ten hold more than 5.5%. This TCR came from a human donor in good health. The chain combines TRBV28 with TRBJ2-2; TRBD1 matches at 7 bases. The CDR3 loop is CASSADRAGTGELFF. As DNA, the CDR3 is TGTGCCAGCAGTGCTGACAGGGCGGGCACCGGGGAGCTGTTTTTT.